This T cell receptor (beta chain) originates from a study of PD-1 blockade in classical Hodgkin lymphoma. Study conclusions and caveats: CD8+ TCR diversity did not rise significantly by C4D1, unlike CD4+.

Regarding time point: cycle 4 day 1 (C4D1), after five to seven weeks of nivolumab. Brentuximab vedotin exposure varied among the patients, all of whom had relapsed after autologous stem cell transplantation. Repertoires were generated with immunoSEQ multiplex PCR, while TCRdb's copy carries only in-frame clones and drops some. The sample holds over 15,000 clones, 83% seen once. In regard to this clone: The antigen is unknown.

Germline V lookup: CDR1 KGHSH, CDR2 LQKENI. V was clipped by 5 bases and J by 10 bases, with 11 bases between them. CDR3 length: 11 residues. The starting material was peripheral blood mononuclear cells (PBMCs), obtained before the fourth cycle of nivolumab. The rearrangement joins TRBV18 to TRBJ1-1; no reliable D call. The clonotype comes from a human donor with classical Hodgkin lymphoma. The chain's CDR3 is CASSESWGAFF. The CDR3 DNA sequence: TGTGCCAGCTCAGAATCGTGGGGAGCTTTCTTT.